This entry features one TCR beta chain sequence. Its antigen is undetermined. This entry belongs to a study of long-term antiretroviral therapy in people with HIV. Study results and limitations: Patients on ART gained diversity, which nonetheless stayed below transplant donor controls.

The V gene lost 6 bases and the J gene lost 0 bases, with 11 bases spanning the gap. Germline CDR1 is MNHNS and CDR2 is SASEGT. There are 14 residues in the CDR3. Sequencing relied on immunoSEQ assay v3.0, run at survey level. TCRdb's copy holds only in-frame clones and misses some; the assay was immunoSEQ multiplex PCR. The data contain about 31,000 clones, roughly 88% of them singletons. The V call is TRBV6-1, the J call TRBJ1-1, with D hard to call. Sequenced here: unsorted PBMCs, sampled 0.8 years before starting antiretroviral therapy. This clonotype originated in a man between 18 and 29 years old with HIV. The CDR3 region is CASSLEAVNTEAFF. The CDR3, as DNA: TGTGCCAGCAGCCTAGAGGCAGTGAACACTGAAGCTTTCTTT.